This T cell receptor beta chain was sequenced in a study of a mutant IDH1 vaccine in newly diagnosed glioma. Overall study: The patients were given eight vaccinations, one each in weeks 1, 3, 5, 7, 11, 15, 19 and 23. Patients were started on vaccination 4-6 weeks after radiotherapy alone, or with temozolomide cycles.

Sequencing used immunoSEQ multiplex PCR; TCRdb keeps in-frame clones, though not all of them. The sample contains around 46,000 clones, around 80% of which appear only once. Concerning this clone itself: The target antigen is unknown.

Trimming shortened V by 5 bases and J by 1 base, and 8 bases separated the two germline ends. Germline V gene data show CDR1 as SGHTA and CDR2 as FQGNSA. The CDR3 sequence is 13 residues long. The time point was: week 5, during vaccination. Mutant IDH1 20-mer peptide, at 300 ug, made up each vaccine dose, with topical imiquimod. Donor diagnoses consisted of new WHO grade 3 or 4 IDH1-mutant, ATRX-lost astrocytomas. Study results and caveats: No link was apparently found between pseudoprogression and changes in top peripheral T cell clonotypes.

The V gene is TRBV7-2, the J gene TRBJ1-2, with unresolved D. Material: PBMCs, obtained from a glioma patient whose treatment included an IDH1 peptide vaccine. The source of this sequence is a man over 45 with glioma. The CDR3 bases are TGTGCCAGCAGCCGCGACAATAACTATGGCTACACCTTC. Its protein is CASSRDNNYGYTF.